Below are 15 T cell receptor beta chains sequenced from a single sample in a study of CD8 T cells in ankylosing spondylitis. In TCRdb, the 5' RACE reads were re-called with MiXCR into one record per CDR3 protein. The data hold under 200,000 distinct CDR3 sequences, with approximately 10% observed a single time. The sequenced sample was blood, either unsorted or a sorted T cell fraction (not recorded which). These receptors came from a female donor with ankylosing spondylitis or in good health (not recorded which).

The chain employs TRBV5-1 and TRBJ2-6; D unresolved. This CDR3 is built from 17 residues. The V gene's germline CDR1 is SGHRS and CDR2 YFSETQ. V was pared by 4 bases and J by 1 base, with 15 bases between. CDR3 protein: CASSPPKGGSGANVLTF. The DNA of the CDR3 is TGCGCCAGCAGCCCACCCAAGGGCGGTTCTGGGGCCAACGTCCTGACTTTC. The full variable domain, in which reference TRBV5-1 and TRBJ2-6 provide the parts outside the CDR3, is KAGVTQTPRYLIKTRGQQVTLSCSPISGHRSVSWYQQTPGQGLQFLFEYFSETQRNKGNFPGRFSGRQFSNSRSEMNVSTLELGDSALYLCASSPPKGGSGANVLTFGAGSRLTVL.

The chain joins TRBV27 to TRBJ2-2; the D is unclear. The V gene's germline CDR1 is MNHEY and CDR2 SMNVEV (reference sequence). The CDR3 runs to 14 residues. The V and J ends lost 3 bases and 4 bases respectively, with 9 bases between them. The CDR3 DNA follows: TGTGCCAGCAGTTTGAGCGCCAGCACCGGGGAGCTGTTTTTT. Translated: CASSLSASTGELFF.

The CDR3 DNA is TGTGCCAGCAGTGAAGGCCCCGGGGTACATCAAGAGACCCAGTACTTC. Encoded protein: CASSEGPGVHQETQYF. The chain combines TRBV2 with TRBJ2-5; a weak D match, TRBD2 (5 bases). The germline V gene encodes CDR1 SNHLY and CDR2 FYNNEI. The CDR3 consists of 16 residues. V was cut by 1 base and J by 2 bases, with 14 bases left in between. The full variable domain, with the rest looked up from reference TRBV2 and TRBJ2-5, is EPEVTQTPSHQVTQMGQEVILRCVPISNHLYFYWYRQILGQKVEFLVSFYNNEISEKSEIFDDQFSVERPDGSNFTLKIRSTKLEDSAMYFCASSEGPGVHQETQYFGPGTRLLVL.

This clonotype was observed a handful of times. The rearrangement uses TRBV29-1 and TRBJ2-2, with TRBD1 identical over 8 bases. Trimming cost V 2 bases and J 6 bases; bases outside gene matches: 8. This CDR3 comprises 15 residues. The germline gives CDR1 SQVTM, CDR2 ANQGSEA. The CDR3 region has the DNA TGCAGCGTTGAATTGGGCAGGGGGCGACCCGGGGAGCTGTTTTTT. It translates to CSVELGRGRPGELFF.

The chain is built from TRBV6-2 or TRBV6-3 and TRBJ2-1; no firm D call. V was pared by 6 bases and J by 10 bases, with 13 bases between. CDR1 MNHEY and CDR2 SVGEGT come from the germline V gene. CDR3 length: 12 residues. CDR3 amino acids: CASSAHSKEQFF. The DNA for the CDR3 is TGTGCCAGCAGCGCCCATTCGAAGGAGCAGTTCTTC.

CDR3: CASSEWAGMNTEAFF. CDR3 nucleotides: TGTGCCAGCAGTGAATGGGCAGGCATGAACACTGAAGCTTTCTTT. This rearrangement joins TRBV25-1 to TRBJ1-1, with D uncertain. Looked up from germline, CDR1 is MGHDK and CDR2 is SYGVNS. The CDR3 is made up of 15 amino acids. The germline V and J ends were trimmed by 1 base and 0 bases, with 9 bases remaining between them.

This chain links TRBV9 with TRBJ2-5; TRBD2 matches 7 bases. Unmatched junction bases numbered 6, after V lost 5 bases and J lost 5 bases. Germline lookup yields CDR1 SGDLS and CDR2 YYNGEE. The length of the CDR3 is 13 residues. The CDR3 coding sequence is TGTGCCAGCAGTGATGGGGGAGGGGAGACCCAGTACTTC. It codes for CASSDGGGETQYF.

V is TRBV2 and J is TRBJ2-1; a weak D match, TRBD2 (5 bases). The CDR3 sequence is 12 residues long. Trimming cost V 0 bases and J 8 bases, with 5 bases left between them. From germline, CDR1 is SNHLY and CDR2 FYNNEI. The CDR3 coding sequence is TGTGCCAGCAGTGAAGCGAGGGATGAGCAGTTCTTC. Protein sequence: CASSEARDEQFF.

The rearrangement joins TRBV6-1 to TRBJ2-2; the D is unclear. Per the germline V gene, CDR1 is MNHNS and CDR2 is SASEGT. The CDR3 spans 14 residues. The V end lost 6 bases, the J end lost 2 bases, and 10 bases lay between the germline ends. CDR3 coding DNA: TGTGCCAGCAGGCCCCTGCAAAACACCGGGGAGCTGTTTTTT. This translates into CASRPLQNTGELFF.

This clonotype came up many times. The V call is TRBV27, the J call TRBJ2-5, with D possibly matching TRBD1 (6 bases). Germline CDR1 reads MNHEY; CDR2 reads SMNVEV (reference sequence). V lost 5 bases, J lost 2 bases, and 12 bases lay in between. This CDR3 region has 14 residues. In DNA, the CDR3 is TGTGCCAGCAGTAGTGGACAGACACAAGAGACCCAGTACTTC. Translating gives CASSSGQTQETQYF.

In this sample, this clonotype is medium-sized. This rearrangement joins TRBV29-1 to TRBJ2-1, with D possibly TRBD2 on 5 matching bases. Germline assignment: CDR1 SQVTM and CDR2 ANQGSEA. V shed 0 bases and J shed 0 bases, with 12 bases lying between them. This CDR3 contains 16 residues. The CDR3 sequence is CSVEDPGSSSYNEQFF. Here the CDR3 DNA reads TGCAGCGTTGAAGATCCTGGGAGTAGCTCCTACAATGAGCAGTTCTTC.

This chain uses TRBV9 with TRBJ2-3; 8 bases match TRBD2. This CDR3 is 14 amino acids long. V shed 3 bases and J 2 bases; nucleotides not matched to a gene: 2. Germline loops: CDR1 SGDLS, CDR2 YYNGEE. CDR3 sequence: CASSAAGDTDTQYF. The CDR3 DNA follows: TGTGCCAGCAGCGCAGCGGGAGACACAGATACGCAGTATTTT. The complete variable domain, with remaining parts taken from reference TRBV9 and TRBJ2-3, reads DSGVTQTPKHLITATGQRVTLRCSPRSGDLSVYWYQQSLDQGLQFLIQYYNGEERAKGNILERFSAQQFPDLHSELNLSSLELGDSALYFCASSAAGDTDTQYFGPGTRLTVL.

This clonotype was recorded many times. DNA for the CDR3: TGCGCCAGCAGTCTCCATGAACACGGAAACGGTGGCTACACCTTC. It is translated as CASSLHEHGNGGYTF. The chain carries TRBV4-3 and TRBJ1-2; D unresolved. CDR3 length equals 15 residues. V was shortened by 6 bases and J by 7 bases, with 21 bases between the two germline ends. Germline loops: CDR1 LGHNA, CDR2 YSLEER.

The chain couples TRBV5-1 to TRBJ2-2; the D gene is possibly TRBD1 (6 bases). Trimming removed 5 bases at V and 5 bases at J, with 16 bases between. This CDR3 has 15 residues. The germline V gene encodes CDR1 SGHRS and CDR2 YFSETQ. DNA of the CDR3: TGCGCCAGCAGAGACAGGAGTATGGGAACCGGGGAGCTGTTTTTT. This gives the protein CASRDRSMGTGELFF. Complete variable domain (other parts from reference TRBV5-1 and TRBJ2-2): KAGVTQTPRYLIKTRGQQVTLSCSPISGHRSVSWYQQTPGQGLQFLFEYFSETQRNKGNFPGRFSGRQFSNSRSEMNVSTLELGDSALYLCASRDRSMGTGELFFGEGSRLTVL.

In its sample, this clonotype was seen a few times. CDR3 bases: TGCGCCAGCAGCCAAGATAGAGTAGGGGAGAACACTGAAGCTTTCTTT. Residues: CASSQDRVGENTEAFF. The V call is TRBV4-3, the J call TRBJ1-1, with D perhaps TRBD1 (5 bases). CDR1 is LGHNA and CDR2 is YSLEER in the germline V gene. Trimming shortened V by 0 bases and J by 1 base, and 12 bases separated the two germline ends. The CDR3 consists of 16 residues.